Shown below are 7 T cell receptor beta chains from a single sample sequenced in a study of shared clonotypes between healthy human individuals. Assay used: immunoSEQ multiplex PCR; TCRdb lists only in-frame clones, some missing. The sample lists 2,100,000 or so clones, under 97% occurring once. The sequenced material came from naive CD4+ T cells sorted from blood. Subset described: CD45RA+ positively selected. These TCRs come from a man younger than 35 in good health.

The genes are TRBV11-3 and TRBJ2-1, with D possibly being TRBD2 (7 bases). This CDR3 contains 15 residues. V lost 2 bases and J 4 bases, leaving 12 bases between the germline ends. Germline lookup yields CDR1 SGHNT and CDR2 YENEEA. This CDR3 reads CASSLRGAGYNEQFF. CDR3 sequence (DNA): TGTGCCAGCAGCTTACGGGGGGCTGGTTACAATGAGCAGTTCTTC.

Turning to this clone: Within the sample, other DNA sequences also encode this same CDR3. The genes are TRBV15 and TRBJ2-7; D ambiguous. V gave up 0 bases and J gave up 0 bases, with 9 bases separating them. The CDR3 consists of 15 residues. Germline assignment: CDR1 LNHNV and CDR2 YYDKDF (reference sequence). The CDR3 DNA sequence: TGTGCCACCAGCAGAGATCCCGGGTACTCCTACGAGCAGTACTTC. This codes for CATSRDPGYSYEQYF.

V gene TRBV5-4 combines with J gene TRBJ2-2, with TRBD2 identical over 11 bases. Trimming removed 4 bases from V and 2 bases from J; junction bases left unmatched: 4. There are 16 residues in the CDR3. The germline gives CDR1 SGHNT, CDR2 YYREEE (reference sequence). CDR3: CASSPTSGVNTGELFF. Here the CDR3 DNA reads TGTGCCAGCAGCCCGACTAGCGGGGTCAACACCGGGGAGCTGTTTTTT.

The chain combines TRBV19 with TRBJ1-5; no reliable D call. CDR3 length equals 14 residues. Per the germline V gene, CDR1 is LNHDA and CDR2 is SQIVND (reference sequence). V was cut by 5 bases and J by 10 bases, with 18 bases left in between. CDR3 region: CASSALQAGRPQHF. Written as DNA, the CDR3 is TGTGCCAGTAGTGCCCTCCAAGCGGGAAGACCCCAGCATTTT. Combining the CDR3 with reference TRBV19 and TRBJ1-5 gives the whole variable domain DGGITQSPKYLFRKEGQNVTLSCEQNLNHDAMYWYRQDPGQGLRLIYYSQIVNDFQKGDIAEGYSVSREKKESFPLTVTSAQKNPTAFYLCASSALQAGRPQHFGDGTRLSIL.

The chain couples TRBV9 to TRBJ2-3; 7 bases match TRBD2. The CDR3 extends over 17 amino acids. The V gene end was trimmed by 0 bases and the J gene end by 5 bases; junction bases not matched to a gene: 12. The V gene's germline CDR1 is SGDLS and CDR2 YYNGEE. The CDR3 region has the DNA TGTGCCAGCAGCGTAGCTACGTGGGAGGGCCGTGGAGATACGCAGTATTTT. As protein: CASSVATWEGRGDTQYF.

The rearrangement links TRBV6-6 to TRBJ2-3, with D possibly being TRBD1 (5 bases). From germline, CDR1 is MNHNY and CDR2 SVGAGI (reference sequence). The V end was cut by 10 bases, the J end by 6 bases, with 20 bases between. The CDR3 totals 14 residues. CDR3 nucleotides: TGTGCCACTTCTTTATTGGGGCTACTGGATACGCAGTATTTT. As protein: CATSLLGLLDTQYF.

The V gene is TRBV11-2, the J gene TRBJ2-7; 8 nucleotides align to TRBD1. The CDR3 is 15 residues long. The V gene end was trimmed by 5 bases and the J gene end by 2 bases; junction bases not matched to a gene: 8. Germline lookup yields CDR1 SGHAT and CDR2 FQNNGV. In DNA form, the CDR3 reads TGTGCCAGCAGCGCCCCGGGACAGGTTCCCTACGAGCAGTACTTC. This sequence encodes CASSAPGQVPYEQYF.